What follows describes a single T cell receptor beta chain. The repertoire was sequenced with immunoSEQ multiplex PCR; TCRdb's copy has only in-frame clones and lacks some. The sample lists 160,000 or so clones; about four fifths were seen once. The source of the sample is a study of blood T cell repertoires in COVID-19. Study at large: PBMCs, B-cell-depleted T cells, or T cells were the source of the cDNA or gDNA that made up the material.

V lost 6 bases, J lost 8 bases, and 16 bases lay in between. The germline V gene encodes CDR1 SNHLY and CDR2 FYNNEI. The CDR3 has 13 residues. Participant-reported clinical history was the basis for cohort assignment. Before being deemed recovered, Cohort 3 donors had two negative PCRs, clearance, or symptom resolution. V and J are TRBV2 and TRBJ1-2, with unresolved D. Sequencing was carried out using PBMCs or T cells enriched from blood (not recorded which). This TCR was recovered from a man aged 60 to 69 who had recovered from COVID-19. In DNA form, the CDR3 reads TGTGCCAGCAGATCAACGGGTAATGAAGGCTACACCTTC. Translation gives CASRSTGNEGYTF.